This T cell receptor (beta chain) was identified in a study of cytomegalovirus exposure and HLA in healthy donors. With 60 Vbeta and 13 Jbeta primers, the PCR was carried out. The data were produced by immunoSEQ multiplex PCR, yet TCRdb's version contains in-frame clones alone and is incomplete. The sample consists of some 200,000 clones, about three quarters of them appearing once. This CDR3 contains 16 residues. Germline V gene sequence: CDR1 SGHRS, CDR2 YFSETQ. V was pared by 0 bases and J by 0 bases, with 12 bases between. This sequence was found in a man aged 18 to 29 in good health and CMV-seronegative. Sequencing input: PBMCs. J is TRBJ2-5 and V is TRBV5-1, with a tentative D call TRBD2 (6 bases). The CDR3 here is CASSLGDWTYQETQYF. The CDR3 nucleotides read TGCGCCAGCAGCTTGGGGGACTGGACCTACCAAGAGACCCAGTACTTC.